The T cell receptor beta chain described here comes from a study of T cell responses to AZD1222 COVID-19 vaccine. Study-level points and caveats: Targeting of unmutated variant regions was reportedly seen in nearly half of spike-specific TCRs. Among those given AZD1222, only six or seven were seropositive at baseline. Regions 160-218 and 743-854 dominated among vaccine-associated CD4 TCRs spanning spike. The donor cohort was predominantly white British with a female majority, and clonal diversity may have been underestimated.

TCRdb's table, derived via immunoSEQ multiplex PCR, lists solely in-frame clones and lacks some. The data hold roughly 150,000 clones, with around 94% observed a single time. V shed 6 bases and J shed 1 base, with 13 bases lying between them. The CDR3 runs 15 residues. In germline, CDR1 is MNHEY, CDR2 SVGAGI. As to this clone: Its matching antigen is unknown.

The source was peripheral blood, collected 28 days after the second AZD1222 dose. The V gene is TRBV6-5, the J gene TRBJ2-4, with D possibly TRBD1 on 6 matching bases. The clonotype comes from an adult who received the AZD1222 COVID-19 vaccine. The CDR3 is CASRVTGYAKNIQYF. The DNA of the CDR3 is TGTGCCAGCAGAGTAACAGGGTATGCCAAAAACATTCAGTACTTC.